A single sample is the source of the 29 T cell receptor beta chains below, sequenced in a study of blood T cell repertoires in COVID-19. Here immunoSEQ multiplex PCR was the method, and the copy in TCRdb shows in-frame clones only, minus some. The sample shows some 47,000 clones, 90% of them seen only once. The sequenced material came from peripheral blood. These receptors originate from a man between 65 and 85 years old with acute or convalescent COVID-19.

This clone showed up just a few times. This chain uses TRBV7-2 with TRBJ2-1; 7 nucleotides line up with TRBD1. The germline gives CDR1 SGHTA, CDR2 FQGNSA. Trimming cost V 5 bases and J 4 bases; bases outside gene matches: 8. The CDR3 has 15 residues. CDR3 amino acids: CASSLNRGRYNEQFF. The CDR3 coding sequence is TGTGCCAGCAGCCTAAACAGGGGTAGGTACAATGAGCAGTTCTTC.

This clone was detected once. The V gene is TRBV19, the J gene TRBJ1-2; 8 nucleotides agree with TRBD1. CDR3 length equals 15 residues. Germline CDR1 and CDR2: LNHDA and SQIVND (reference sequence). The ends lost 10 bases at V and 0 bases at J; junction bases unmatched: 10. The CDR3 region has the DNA TGTGCCACCATAGGGACAGGCCTAACTAACTATGGCTACACCTTC. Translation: CATIGTGLTNYGYTF.

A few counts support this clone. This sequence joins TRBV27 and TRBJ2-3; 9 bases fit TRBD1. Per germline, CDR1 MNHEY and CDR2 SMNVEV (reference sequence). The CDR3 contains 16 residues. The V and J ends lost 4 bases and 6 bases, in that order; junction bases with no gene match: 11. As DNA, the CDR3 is TGTGCCAGCAGTTACCGGGGACAGGGAAGCGGGGATACGCAGTATTTT. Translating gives CASSYRGQGSGDTQYF.

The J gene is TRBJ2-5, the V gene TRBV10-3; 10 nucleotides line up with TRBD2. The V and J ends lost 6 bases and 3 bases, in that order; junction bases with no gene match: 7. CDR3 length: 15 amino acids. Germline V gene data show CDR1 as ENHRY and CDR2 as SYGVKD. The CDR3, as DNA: TGTGCCATCAGGGCGGAACTAGCGGGGAAAGAGACCCAGTACTTC. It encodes CAIRAELAGKETQYF.

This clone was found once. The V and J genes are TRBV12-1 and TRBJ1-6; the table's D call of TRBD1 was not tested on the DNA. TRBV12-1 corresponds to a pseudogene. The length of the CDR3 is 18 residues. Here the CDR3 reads CASSFPDNPSSYNSPLHF. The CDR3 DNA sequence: TGTGCCAGCAGCTTTCCGGACAATCCCAGCTCCTATAATTCACCCCTCCACTTT.

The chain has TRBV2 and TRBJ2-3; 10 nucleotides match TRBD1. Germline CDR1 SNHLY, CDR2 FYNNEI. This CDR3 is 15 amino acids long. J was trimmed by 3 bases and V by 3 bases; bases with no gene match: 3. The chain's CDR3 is CASSDRDRGTDTQYF. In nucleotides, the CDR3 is TGTGCCAGCAGTGATCGGGACAGGGGAACAGATACGCAGTATTTT.

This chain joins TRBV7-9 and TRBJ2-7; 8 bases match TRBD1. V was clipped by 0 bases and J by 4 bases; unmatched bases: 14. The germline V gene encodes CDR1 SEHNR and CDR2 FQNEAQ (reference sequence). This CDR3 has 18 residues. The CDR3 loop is CASSLAPPDRADPYEQYF. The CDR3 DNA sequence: TGTGCCAGCAGCTTAGCCCCGCCGGACAGGGCGGATCCTTACGAGCAGTACTTC.

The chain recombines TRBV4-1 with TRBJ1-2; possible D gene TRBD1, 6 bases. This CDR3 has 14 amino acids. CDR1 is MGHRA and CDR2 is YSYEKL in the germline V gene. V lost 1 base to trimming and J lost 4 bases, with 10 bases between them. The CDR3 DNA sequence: TGCGCCAGCAGCCAAGGGGGGGGGCTCTATGGCTACACCTTC. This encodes CASSQGGGLYGYTF.

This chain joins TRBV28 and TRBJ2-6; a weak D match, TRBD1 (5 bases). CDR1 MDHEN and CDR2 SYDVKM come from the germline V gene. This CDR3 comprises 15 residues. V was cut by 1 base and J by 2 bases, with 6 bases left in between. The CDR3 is CASSLSGTGANVLTF. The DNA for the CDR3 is TGTGCCAGCAGTTTATCAGGGACTGGGGCCAACGTCCTGACTTTC.

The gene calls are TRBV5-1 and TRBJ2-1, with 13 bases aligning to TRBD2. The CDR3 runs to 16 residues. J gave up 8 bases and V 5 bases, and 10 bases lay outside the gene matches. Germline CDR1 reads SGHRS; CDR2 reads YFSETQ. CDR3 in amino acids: CASRAGTSGAYHEQFF. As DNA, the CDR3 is TGCGCCAGCAGGGCCGGGACTAGCGGGGCTTACCATGAGCAGTTCTTC.

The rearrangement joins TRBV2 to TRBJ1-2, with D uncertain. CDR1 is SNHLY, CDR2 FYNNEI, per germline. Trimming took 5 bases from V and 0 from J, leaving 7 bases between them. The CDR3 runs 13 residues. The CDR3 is CASSLLSNYGYTF. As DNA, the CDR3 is TGTGCCAGCAGTCTCCTTTCTAACTATGGCTACACCTTC.

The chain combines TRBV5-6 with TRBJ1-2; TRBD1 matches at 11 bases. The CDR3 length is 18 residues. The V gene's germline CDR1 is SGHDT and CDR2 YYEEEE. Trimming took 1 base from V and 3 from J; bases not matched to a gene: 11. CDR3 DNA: TGTGCCAGCAGCTTGACCGGGACAGGGGGTCGGTTGGACTATGGCTACACCTTC. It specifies CASSLTGTGGRLDYGYTF.

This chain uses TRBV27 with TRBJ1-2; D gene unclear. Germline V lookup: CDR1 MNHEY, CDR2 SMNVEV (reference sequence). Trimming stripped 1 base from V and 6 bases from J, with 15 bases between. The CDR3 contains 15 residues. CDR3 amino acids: CASSLYPSQPDGYTF. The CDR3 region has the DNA TGTGCCAGCAGTTTATATCCTTCACAGCCGGATGGCTACACCTTC.

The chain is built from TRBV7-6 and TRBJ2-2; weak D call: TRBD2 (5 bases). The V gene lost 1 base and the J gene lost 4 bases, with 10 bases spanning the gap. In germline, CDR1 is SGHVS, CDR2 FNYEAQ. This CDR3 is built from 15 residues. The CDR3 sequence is CASSLGLSGTGELFF. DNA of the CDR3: TGTGCCAGCAGCTTAGGGTTAAGCGGCACCGGGGAGCTGTTTTTT.

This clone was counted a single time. For the CDR3, the DNA is TGTGCCAGCAGTTTATCCAAAACAGGGGTGAGAACCGGGGAGCTGTTTTTT. Its protein product is CASSLSKTGVRTGELFF. This chain links TRBV27 with TRBJ2-2, with TRBD1 matching 7 bases. The CDR3 consists of 17 residues. Trimming took 0 bases from V and 5 from J; bases not matched to a gene: 9. The germline gives CDR1 MNHEY, CDR2 SMNVEV (reference sequence).

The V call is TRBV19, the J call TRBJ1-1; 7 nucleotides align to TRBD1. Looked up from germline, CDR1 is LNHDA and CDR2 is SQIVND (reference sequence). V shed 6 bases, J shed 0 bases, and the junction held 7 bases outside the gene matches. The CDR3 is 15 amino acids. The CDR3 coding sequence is TGTGCCAGTAGCTTCGGACAGGAACTGAACACTGAAGCTTTCTTT. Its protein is CASSFGQELNTEAFF.

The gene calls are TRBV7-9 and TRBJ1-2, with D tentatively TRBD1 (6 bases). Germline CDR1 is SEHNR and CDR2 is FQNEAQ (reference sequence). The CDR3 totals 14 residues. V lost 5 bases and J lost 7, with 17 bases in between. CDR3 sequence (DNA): TGTGCCAGCAGCCCCGGAGGTACAGGGATTGGCTACACCTTC. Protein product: CASSPGGTGIGYTF.

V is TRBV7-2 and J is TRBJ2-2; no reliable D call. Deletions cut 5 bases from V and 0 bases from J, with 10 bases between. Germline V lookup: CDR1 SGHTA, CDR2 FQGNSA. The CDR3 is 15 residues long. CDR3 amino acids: CASSPRNTNTGELFF. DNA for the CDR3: TGTGCCAGCAGCCCCAGGAATACGAACACCGGGGAGCTGTTTTTT.

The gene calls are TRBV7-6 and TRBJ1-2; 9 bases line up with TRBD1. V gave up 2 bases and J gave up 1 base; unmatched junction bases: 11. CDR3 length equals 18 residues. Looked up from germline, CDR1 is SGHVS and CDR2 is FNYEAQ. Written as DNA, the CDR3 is TGTGCCAGCAGCTTATTTGTCAAAAGGACAGGGGATAACTATGGCTACACCTTC. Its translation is CASSLFVKRTGDNYGYTF.

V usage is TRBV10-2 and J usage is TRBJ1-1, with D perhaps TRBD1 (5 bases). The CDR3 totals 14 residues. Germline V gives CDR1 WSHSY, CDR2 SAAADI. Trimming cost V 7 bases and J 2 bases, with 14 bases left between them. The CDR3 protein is CASTSGRVNTEAFF. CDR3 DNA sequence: TGCGCCAGCACCTCTGGCAGGGTTAACACTGAAGCTTTCTTT.

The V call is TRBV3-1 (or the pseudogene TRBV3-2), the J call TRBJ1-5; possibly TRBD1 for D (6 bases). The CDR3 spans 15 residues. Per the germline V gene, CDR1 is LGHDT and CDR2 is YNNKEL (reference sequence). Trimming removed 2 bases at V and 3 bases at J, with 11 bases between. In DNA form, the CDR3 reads TGTGCCAGCAGCCAAACAGGGAATTACAATCAGCCCCAGCATTTT. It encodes CASSQTGNYNQPQHF.

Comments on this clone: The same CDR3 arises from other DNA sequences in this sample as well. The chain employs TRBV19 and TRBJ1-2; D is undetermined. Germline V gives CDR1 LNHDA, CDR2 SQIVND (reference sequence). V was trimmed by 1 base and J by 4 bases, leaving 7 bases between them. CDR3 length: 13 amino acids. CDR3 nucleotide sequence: TGTGCCAGTAGTATAGGGCAGGCCTATGGCTACACCTTC. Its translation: CASSIGQAYGYTF.

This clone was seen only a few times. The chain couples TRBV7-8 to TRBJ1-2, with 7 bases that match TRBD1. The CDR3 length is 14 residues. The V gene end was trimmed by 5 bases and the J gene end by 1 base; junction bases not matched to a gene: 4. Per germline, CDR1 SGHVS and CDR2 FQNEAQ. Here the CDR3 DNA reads TGTGCCAGCAGCCCGGGACAGTATAACTATGGCTACACCTTC. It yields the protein CASSPGQYNYGYTF.

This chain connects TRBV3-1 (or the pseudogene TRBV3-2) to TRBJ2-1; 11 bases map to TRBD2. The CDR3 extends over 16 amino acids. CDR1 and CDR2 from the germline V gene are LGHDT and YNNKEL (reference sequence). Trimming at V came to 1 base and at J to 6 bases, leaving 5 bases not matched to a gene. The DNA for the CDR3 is TGTGCCAGCAGCCAAGGTTTAGCGGGGGGGGTCAATGAGCAGTTCTTC. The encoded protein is CASSQGLAGGVNEQFF.

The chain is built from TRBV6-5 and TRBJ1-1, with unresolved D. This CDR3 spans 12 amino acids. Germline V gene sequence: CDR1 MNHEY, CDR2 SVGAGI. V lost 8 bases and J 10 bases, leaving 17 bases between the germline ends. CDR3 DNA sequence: TGTGCCAGCGGCGAGGAGGGATTGGGAGCTTTCTTT. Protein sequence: CASGEEGLGAFF.

The CDR3 DNA reads as TGTGCCAGCTCACCAGGGGTCCAGGGCTATGGCTACACCTTC. Its protein is CASSPGVQGYGYTF. The chain has TRBV18 and TRBJ1-2; TRBD1 is a possible D gene (5 bases). The CDR3 extends over 14 amino acids. Germline-derived CDR1 and CDR2 are KGHSH and LQKENI. V lost 2 bases and J 4 bases, leaving 11 bases between the germline ends.

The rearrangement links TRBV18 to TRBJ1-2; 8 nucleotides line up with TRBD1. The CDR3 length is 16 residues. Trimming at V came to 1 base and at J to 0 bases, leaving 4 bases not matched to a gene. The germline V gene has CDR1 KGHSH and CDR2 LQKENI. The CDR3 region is CASSPLQGEANYGYTF. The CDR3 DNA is TGTGCCAGCTCACCACTACAGGGGGAAGCTAACTATGGCTACACCTTC.

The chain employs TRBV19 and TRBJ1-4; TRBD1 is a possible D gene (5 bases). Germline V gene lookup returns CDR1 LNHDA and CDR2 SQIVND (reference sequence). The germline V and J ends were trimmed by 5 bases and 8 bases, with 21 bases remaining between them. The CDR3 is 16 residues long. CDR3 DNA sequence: TGTGCCAGTAGTGCCACCGCGGGGACGGTCGGCGAAAAACTGTTTTTT. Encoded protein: CASSATAGTVGEKLFF.

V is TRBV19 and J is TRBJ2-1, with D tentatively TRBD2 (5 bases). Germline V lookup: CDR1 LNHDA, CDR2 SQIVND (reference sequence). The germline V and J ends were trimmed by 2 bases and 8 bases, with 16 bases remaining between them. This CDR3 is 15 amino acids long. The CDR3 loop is CASSIRALSGDEQFF. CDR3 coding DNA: TGTGCCAGTAGTATACGAGCGCTCTCCGGGGATGAGCAGTTCTTC.